This T cell receptor (beta chain) was identified in a study of T cells in localized non-small cell lung cancer. Findings and caveats of the study: Higher blood T cell density tracked longer overall survival. Appearance in adjacent lung was seen for a median roughly 56 of the top 100 tumor clones. Tumor trailed uninvolved adjacent lung in T cell clonality, which peaked there. Analysis by sequencing included only one tumor region, so heterogeneity remains possible.

TCRdb keeps only in-frame clones here, not all; method: immunoSEQ multiplex PCR. Here the sample spans about 82,000 clones, around 80% being singletons. In regard to this clone: The antigen remains unidentified.

This CDR3 is built from 15 residues. The germline V gene encodes CDR1 MGHDK and CDR2 SYGVNS. V dropped 0 bases and J dropped 8 bases, with 13 bases sitting between them. J is TRBJ1-4 and V is TRBV25-1, with D possibly being TRBD1 (5 bases). The sequencing here drew on PBMCs, taken before any cancer treatment. The TCR comes from a man aged 40-75 years with stage II squamous cell lung carcinoma. The CDR3 coding sequence is TGTGCCAGCAGTGAATATGGGGCCCTAGGAGAAAAACTGTTTTTT. This translates into CASSEYGALGEKLFF.